The sample holds a few counts of the clone carrying this T cell receptor beta chain. Its antigen remains unknown. V gave up 3 bases and J gave up 4 bases, with 13 bases separating them. Germline V lookup: CDR1 LGHDT, CDR2 YNNKEL (reference sequence). The CDR3 is 15 residues long. This record comes from a study of identical twins' blood T cells. Study-wide points: Shared CDR3 clonotype counts between two donors mainly tracked the product of their cloneset sizes, twins included.

From the 5' RACE reads, TCRdb called clonotypes with MiXCR, one entry per CDR3 protein. The profile shows fewer than 450,000 distinct CDR3 sequences, approximately 30% of them singletons. The sample comprised PBMCs. The chain is built from TRBV3-1 and TRBJ1-3; TRBD1 might be the D (6 bases). This receptor was identified in a woman aged 18-55 years in good health. This CDR3 reads CASSQGPGVGNTIYF. The CDR3 DNA reads TGTGCCAGCAGCCAGGGACCAGGGGTAGGAAACACCATATATTTT. The full variable domain, its missing parts supplied by reference TRBV3-1 and TRBJ1-3, is DTAVSQTPKYLVTQMGNDKSIKCEQNLGHDTMYWYKQDSKKFLKIMFSYNNKELIINETVPNRFSPKSPDKAHLNLHINSLELGDSAVYFCASSQGPGVGNTIYFGEGSWLTVV.